This T cell receptor (beta chain) was sequenced in a study of CD8+ T cells in alopecia areata. General study findings and limits: Administration of tofacitinib significantly diminished scalp clonality and expanded CD8+ clones within the top 100.

This clone is a singleton in its sample. What it binds is unknown. Regarding treatment: oral pan-JAK inhibitor, 5-10 mg twice daily. J gave up 3 bases and V 5 bases, and 9 bases lay outside the gene matches. The CDR3 totals 16 residues. Germline CDR1 SGHNT, CDR2 YYREEE (reference sequence). Once RNA had been extracted, it was reverse transcribed into cDNA to act as the sequencing template. Assay: immunoSEQ multiplex PCR; the TCRdb copy retains only in-frame clones and omits some. The table lists about 100,000 clones, roughly 47% of them singletons. V and J are TRBV5-4 and TRBJ2-5; 11 nucleotides align to TRBD2. This sequence was found in a human donor with alopecia areata. The sample was CD8+ T cells sorted from blood, taken at week 24, from a patient treated with tofacitinib. CDR3 protein: CASRMTSGKVEETQYF. The CDR3 coding sequence is TGTGCCAGCAGAATGACTAGCGGGAAGGTGGAAGAGACCCAGTACTTC.